This T cell receptor beta chain was recorded in a study of OX40 agonist ivuxolimab in advanced cancers. A note on the overall study: Ivuxolimab, which targeted the costimulatory receptor OX40 (CD134), was an agonistic, fully human IgG2 monoclonal antibody. Intravenous ivuxolimab was administered to patients every 2 weeks at six dose levels: 0.01, 0.1, 0.3, 1.5, 3 and 10 mg/kg. Of the roughly 52 dose-escalation patients, hepatocellular carcinoma was present in roughly 19, melanoma in around 15, renal cell carcinoma in 9 and head and neck cancer in 9. The dose-escalation cohort was almost 85% male with a mean age of approximately 59 years, ranging from about 20 to 80. Patients were allowed to have had prior anti-PD-1, anti-PD-L1 or anti-CTLA-4 therapy, and 30% to 50% of the dose-escalation patients had previously received checkpoint inhibitors. Three dose-escalation patients achieved partial responses, one with hepatocellular carcinoma and two with cutaneous melanoma. Peripheral TCRbeta sequencing aimed to test whether ivuxolimab altered TCR sequence diversity and caused clonal T-cell expansion. The paper reports the monotherapy dose-escalation portion (N of about 50 patients) of the phase I ivuxolimab trial.

As for this clone: Which antigen it targets is not known. No much larger clone exists at a distance of one base, and base qualities are not known.

Trimming costs V 1 base and J 8 bases, and their ends lie 9 bases apart. There are 12 amino acids in the CDR3, from cysteine to phenylalanine inclusive. Only the CDR3 DNA is retained, 36 bases long and in frame from the first base. CDR1 SGHDT and CDR2 YYEEEE were looked up in the germline V gene. The trial excluded patients who had a history of autoimmune disease or who were on systemic immunosuppression. Peripheral blood for TCR sequencing was collected from all dose cohorts at baseline, on cycle 4 day 1, and on cycle 7 day 1. Samples came from an open-label, multicenter, first-in-human phase I dose-escalation trial of ivuxolimab. The trial enrolled adults with locally advanced or metastatic head and neck squamous cell, hepatocellular, melanoma or renal cell carcinoma. Before TCR sequencing, CD4+ and CD8+ T cells were separately sorted from peripheral blood. For sequencing of the TCRbeta CDR3 region, genomic DNA was extracted from the sorted cells. The immunoSEQ Assay was used to sequence the TCRbeta CDR3 regions. TCRdb stores this immuneACCESS table with in-frame sequences only. Part of the clones is absent; in the studies checked, under half of the shortfall reflects unresolved V genes, and no reason is known for the rest. This sample gives fewer than 85,000 clones in total; approximately 90% of them show up just once. The ten largest clones represent over 0.75% of the sample.

What the authors observed across the whole study: The antigen specificity of the peripheral T cells that underwent clonal expansion was not determined. Low levels of normalized T-cell clonal expansion were also shown by some nonresponding patients. In partial responders in the 0.1-3.0 mg/kg groups, normalized peripheral clonal expansion was found to be among the lowest, especially among CD8+ T cells. After ivuxolimab, more expanded clones were found on average in CD8+ T cells than in CD4+ T cells. At doses of 0.1 to 3.0 mg/kg, clonal expansion of both CD4+ and CD8+ T cells in blood was seen between baseline and week 6.

Recombination joined TRBV5-6 with TRBJ1-2, with no D gene named confidently. This TCR came from an adult with an advanced solid tumor such as melanoma, head and neck, liver or kidney cancer. The input for sequencing was CD4+ or CD8+ T cells sorted from blood, taken in a trial of the OX40 agonist ivuxolimab. In nucleotides, the sequence is TGTGCCAGCAGCTTGAACTTGGGGGGCTACACCTTC. It translates to CASSLNLGGYTF.